The rows below give T cell receptor beta chains drawn from one sample of a study of blood T cell repertoires in COVID-19. The method was immunoSEQ multiplex PCR; TCRdb's version includes in-frame clones alone and lacks a portion of them. The sample lists 200,000 to 250,000 clones, approximately 83% occurring once. Sequenced input: peripheral blood. These receptors originate from a woman in her 50s with acute or convalescent COVID-19. The CDR3 runs from the conserved cysteine through the conserved F or W. Each record gives: clone size, J gene, V gene, D gene, CDR3 protein, CDR3 DNA. A D gene is named only where the DNA matches it firmly. Only part of the rows carry a size: once, few, many, or a class if the clone is expanded.

NA,TRBJ2-5,TRBV5-1,TRBD1,CASSWGGQGETQYF,TGCGCCAGCAGCTGGGGGGGACAGGGTGAGACCCAGTACTTC
NA,TRBJ1-1,TRBV6-2/TRBV6-3,NA,CASSLPPGEAFF,TGTGCCAGCAGCCTTCCGCCAGGTGAAGCTTTCTTT
NA,TRBJ1-1,TRBV4-1,TRBD1,CASSQWTGGNTEAFF,TGCGCCAGCAGCCAATGGACAGGGGGGAACACTGAAGCTTTCTTT
NA,TRBJ2-1,TRBV5-1,NA,CASSSGAGLGEQFF,TGCGCCAGCAGCTCGGGAGCGGGCCTAGGTGAGCAGTTCTTC
NA,TRBJ1-2,TRBV9,TRBD1,CASSLGTAVSNYGYTF,TGTGCCAGCAGCCTCGGGACAGCCGTTTCTAACTATGGCTACACCTTC
NA,TRBJ2-7,TRBV24-1,TRBD1,CATSAPPVRDRGYEQYF,TGTGCCACCAGTGCCCCCCCGGTCCGGGACAGGGGCTACGAGCAGTACTTC
NA,TRBJ2-6,TRBV29-1,NA,CSVGEVSSGANVLTF,TGCAGCGTAGGGGAGGTTAGCTCTGGGGCCAACGTCCTGACTTTC
NA,TRBJ1-6,TRBV19,NA,CASRDSNSPLHF,TGTGCCAGTAGAGACAGTAATTCACCCCTCCACTTT
few,TRBJ2-7,TRBV4-3,NA,CASSQEGGRAYEQYF,TGCGCCAGCAGCCAAGAAGGTGGGCGGGCCTACGAGCAGTACTTC
once,TRBJ2-3,TRBV25-1,TRBD1,CASSSTPDRGQTDTQYF,TGTGCCAGCAGCTCCACTCCGGACAGGGGGCAAACGGATACGCAGTATTTT
NA,TRBJ1-1,TRBV28,TRBD1,CASSSPGQKGNTEAFF,TGTGCCAGCAGTTCCCCGGGACAGAAAGGTAACACTGAAGCTTTCTTT
once,TRBJ1-2,TRBV7-2,NA,CASSQAGEGSYTF,TGTGCCAGCAGCCAAGCGGGGGAAGGTAGCTACACCTTC
NA,TRBJ2-3,TRBV11-2,TRBD2,CASSTSGTSTDTQYF,TGTGCCAGCAGCACCAGCGGGACTAGCACAGATACGCAGTATTTT
NA,TRBJ2-5,TRBV9,NA,CASSSIDRQETQYF,TGTGCCAGCAGCTCTATTGACAGGCAAGAGACCCAGTACTTC
NA,TRBJ2-1,TRBV5-1,TRBD2,CASTWASGGSSYNEQFF,TGCGCCAGCACCTGGGCTAGCGGGGGGAGCTCCTACAATGAGCAGTTCTTC
NA,TRBJ2-5,TRBV5-1,NA,CASSSLDYPKETQYF,TGCGCCAGCAGCTCCCTAGACTATCCAAAAGAGACCCAGTACTTC
once,TRBJ2-7,TRBV6-5,NA,CASSPSSYEQYF,TGTGCCAGCAGCCCGAGCTCCTACGAGCAGTACTTC
NA,TRBJ2-7,TRBV28,TRBD2,CASSLSGGRAPEQYF,TGTGCCAGCAGTTTATCCGGCGGGAGAGCCCCCGAGCAGTACTTC
NA,TRBJ2-5,TRBV12-3/TRBV12-4,NA,CASSLDRSQTQYF,TGTGCCAGCAGCCTCGACAGGAGCCAGACCCAGTACTTC
NA,TRBJ1-4,TRBV30,TRBD1,CACTGGVNEKLFF,TGTGCCTGTACAGGGGGTGTTAATGAAAAACTGTTTTTT
NA,TRBJ1-5,TRBV30,NA,CAWSRGGGNQPQHF,TGTGCCTGGAGTCGAGGGGGGGGTAATCAGCCCCAGCATTTT
NA,TRBJ2-7,TRBV3-1/TRBV3-2,TRBD2,CASSPRTSGSMDVYEQYF,TGTGCCAGCAGCCCCAGGACTAGCGGGAGTATGGATGTTTACGAGCAGTACTTC
once,TRBJ2-3,TRBV5-1,TRBD2,CASSPGTSGGADTQYF,TGCGCCAGCAGCCCCGGGACTAGCGGGGGGGCAGATACGCAGTATTTT
NA,TRBJ1-5,TRBV6-2/TRBV6-3,TRBD1,CASSYDRAGNQPQHF,TGTGCCAGCAGTTATGACAGGGCGGGGAATCAGCCCCAGCATTTT
NA,TRBJ2-3,TRBV9,TRBD2,CASRPSGDTDTQYF,TGTGCCAGCAGACCTAGCGGGGACACAGATACGCAGTATTTT
NA,TRBJ1-2,TRBV29-1,NA,CSGGDTQPPNYGYTF,TGCAGCGGTGGGGACACTCAGCCCCCTAACTATGGCTACACCTTC
NA,TRBJ2-3,TRBV6-4,TRBD2,CASSDSAGLAGEGGTDTQYF,TGTGCCAGCAGTGACTCGGCGGGACTAGCGGGAGAGGGGGGCACAGATACGCAGTATTTT
few,TRBJ1-2,TRBV5-4,TRBD1,CASSSTGGRNTF,TGTGCCAGCAGCTCCACAGGGGGGCGGAACACCTTC
NA,TRBJ2-7,TRBV18,NA,CASSPSGGRYSYEQYF,TGTGCCAGCTCCCCCAGTGGAGGGAGGTACTCCTACGAGCAGTACTTC
NA,TRBJ1-6,TRBV11-3,TRBD1,CASSLDRVRGAGYNSPLHF,TGTGCCAGCAGCTTAGATCGGGTCAGGGGGGCTGGGTATAATTCACCCCTCCACTTT